Presented here are 27 T cell receptor beta chains from one specimen sequenced in a study of T cell repertoires in ileal Crohn's disease. The method was immunoSEQ multiplex PCR; TCRdb's version includes in-frame clones alone and lacks a portion of them. The data hold about 15,000 clones, with approximately 80% observed a single time. Sequencing used ileal tissue. The receptors originated from an adult with Crohn's disease.

This chain links TRBV10-1 with TRBJ1-4, with 10 bases fitting TRBD1. V lost 10 bases and J lost 7; bases outside the gene matches: 12. In germline, CDR1 is WNHNN, CDR2 SYGVQD (reference sequence). CDR3 length equals 15 residues. CDR3 loop: CAIFTAGQGSEKLFF. CDR3 DNA: TGCGCCATATTTACCGCGGGACAGGGGAGTGAAAAACTGTTTTTT.

The rearrangement uses TRBV11-2 and TRBJ2-1; 7 positions match TRBD1. The length of the CDR3 is 15 residues. The junction had 11 bases not matched to a gene; V was cut back by 5 bases and J by 7 bases. Germline loops: CDR1 SGHAT, CDR2 FQNNGV. The CDR3 DNA sequence: TGTGCCAGCAGCCCACGACAGGGCGAAGCGAATGAGCAGTTCTTC. Translation gives CASSPRQGEANEQFF.

The V and J genes are TRBV30 and TRBJ1-2; D gene uncertain. Trimming took off 3 bases at V and 3 bases at J, with 17 bases between the two ends. The germline V gene encodes CDR1 GTSNPN and CDR2 SVGIG (reference sequence). The CDR3 runs to 15 residues. The CDR3 DNA follows: TGTGCCTGGAGGCCCCGGGTTACGGAGGACTATGGCTACACCTTC. The encoded protein is CAWRPRVTEDYGYTF.

This clone was counted between two and nine times. This sequence joins TRBV6-5 and TRBJ1-2; 7 nucleotides line up with TRBD1. Germline values: CDR1 MNHEY, CDR2 SVGAGI. The CDR3 contains 14 residues. V was pared by 6 bases and J by 7 bases, with 11 bases of the junction left unmatched. CDR3 residues: CASSRQGGGSGYTF. DNA for the CDR3: TGTGCCAGCAGCCGACAGGGAGGCGGATCTGGCTACACCTTC.

The rearrangement joins TRBV28 to TRBJ1-4; 7 positions agree with TRBD1. Germline-derived CDR1 and CDR2 are MDHEN and SYDVKM. The CDR3 has 15 residues. V was clipped by 4 bases and J by 3 bases; unmatched bases: 5. For the CDR3, the DNA is TGTGCCAGCAGTTCCTTACAGGGGTCTAATGAAAAACTGTTTTTT. The encoded protein is CASSSLQGSNEKLFF. The variable domain in full, with the rest retrieved from reference TRBV28 and TRBJ1-4, is DVKVTQSSRYLVKRTGEKVFLECVQDMDHENMFWYRQDPGLGLRLIYFSYDVKMKEKGDIPEGYSVSREKKERFSLILESASTNQTSMYLCASSSLQGSNEKLFFGSGTQLSVL.

The V call is TRBV5-4, the J call TRBJ1-2, with TRBD1 identical over 7 bases. With V trimmed by 2 bases and J by 6 bases, 7 bases remained unmatched. The CDR3 spans 14 residues. In germline, CDR1 is SGHNT, CDR2 YYREEE (reference sequence). This CDR3 is CASSLGQEVHGYTF. DNA for the CDR3: TGTGCCAGCAGCTTAGGACAGGAGGTACATGGCTACACCTTC.

The chain combines TRBV6-6 with TRBJ1-1; D ambiguous. The germline CDR1 and CDR2 sequences are MNHNY and SVGAGI (reference sequence). Between the trimmed V and J ends, which lost 2 bases and 5 bases, there was a span of 9 bases. The CDR3 contains 13 residues. DNA of the CDR3: TGTGCCAGCAGTTACACAGAGCTGACTGAAGCTTTCTTT. It codes for CASSYTELTEAFF.

The chain couples TRBV30 to TRBJ2-3, with 7 bases that match TRBD1. The CDR3 spans 17 residues. Trimming removed 3 bases from V and 2 bases from J; junction bases left unmatched: 14. CDR1 and CDR2 (germline): GTSNPN, SVGIG (reference sequence). The CDR3 is CAWRNRDSLFITDTQYF. The CDR3 DNA reads TGTGCCTGGAGGAACCGGGACAGCCTTTTTATCACAGATACGCAGTATTTT. The full variable domain, its missing parts supplied by reference TRBV30 and TRBJ2-3, is SQTIHQWPATLVQPVGSPLSLECTVEGTSNPNLYWYRQAAGRGLQLLFYSVGIGQISSEVPQNLSASRPQDRQFILSSKKLLLSDSGFYLCAWRNRDSLFITDTQYFGPGTRLTVL.

V gene TRBV6-5 combines with J gene TRBJ2-3, with 8 positions matching TRBD2. The trim removed 6 bases at V and 0 bases at J, leaving 5 bases unmatched. The CDR3 totals 15 residues. CDR1 and CDR2 (germline): MNHEY, SVGAGI. CDR3 in amino acids: CASSEGLGSTDTQYF. CDR3 sequence (DNA): TGTGCCAGCAGCGAGGGACTAGGCAGCACAGATACGCAGTATTTT.

This clone was detected only once. The chain has TRBV9 and TRBJ2-7; 12 bases are shared with TRBD2. The CDR3 runs to 14 residues. V dropped 2 bases and J dropped 5; count of bases not matched to a gene: 2. The V gene's germline CDR1 is SGDLS and CDR2 YYNGEE. As DNA, the CDR3 is TGTGCCAGCAGCGTGCTAGCGGGGGGGGACGAGCAGTACTTC. Its protein product is CASSVLAGGDEQYF.

V and J are TRBV2 and TRBJ2-7, with TRBD2 matching 8 bases. After removal of 3 bases from V and 4 bases from J, the junction contained 11 bases not matched to a gene. CDR1 is SNHLY, CDR2 FYNNEI, per germline. There are 16 residues in the CDR3. The CDR3: CASSDPSRTSRYEQYF. In DNA form, the CDR3 reads TGTGCCAGCAGTGACCCCTCCCGGACTAGCAGATACGAGCAGTACTTC. The full variable domain, with the rest looked up from reference TRBV2 and TRBJ2-7, is EPEVTQTPSHQVTQMGQEVILRCVPISNHLYFYWYRQILGQKVEFLVSFYNNEISEKSEIFDDQFSVERPDGSNFTLKIRSTKLEDSAMYFCASSDPSRTSRYEQYFGPGTRLTVT.

A few counts support this clone. The chain links TRBV9 to TRBJ1-2; tentatively, D is TRBD1 (6 bases). CDR1 is SGDLS and CDR2 is YYNGEE in the germline V gene. This CDR3 spans 13 amino acids. V was clipped by 5 bases and J by 0 bases, with 8 bases between them. The CDR3 sequence: CASRTGTNYGYTF. The CDR3 DNA reads TGTGCCAGCAGGACAGGTACTAACTATGGCTACACCTTC.

In its sample, this clone was seen a few times. The chain carries TRBV9 and TRBJ2-1; 9 nucleotides align to TRBD2. The CDR3 has 17 amino acids. V lost 3 bases, J lost 4 bases, and 11 bases stayed unmatched. Per germline, CDR1 SGDLS and CDR2 YYNGEE. This CDR3 reads CASSATIRAGGYNEQFF. For the CDR3, the DNA is TGTGCCAGCAGCGCGACAATCCGAGCGGGGGGATACAATGAGCAGTTCTTC. The variable domain in full, completed from reference TRBV9 and TRBJ2-1, reads DSGVTQTPKHLITATGQRVTLRCSPRSGDLSVYWYQQSLDQGLQFLIQYYNGEERAKGNILERFSAQQFPDLHSELNLSSLELGDSALYFCASSATIRAGGYNEQFFGPGTRLTVL.

The chain is built from TRBV5-4 and TRBJ2-1; TRBD2 aligns across 9 bases. CDR1 and CDR2 (germline): SGHNT, YYREEE (reference sequence). The CDR3 runs to 15 residues. The ends lost 0 bases at V and 5 bases at J; junction bases unmatched: 3. CDR3 protein: CASSLGGLANNEQFF. The CDR3 coding sequence is TGTGCCAGCAGCTTGGGGGGACTAGCCAACAATGAGCAGTTCTTC. Full variable domain (rest looked up from reference TRBV5-4 and TRBJ2-1): ETGVTQSPTHLIKTRGQQVTLRCSSQSGHNTVSWYQQALGQGPQFIFQYYREEENGRGNFPPRFSGLQFPNYSSELNVNALELDDSALYLCASSLGGLANNEQFFGPGTRLTVL.

This clone was counted a few times. This chain connects TRBV2 to TRBJ1-1; D gene uncertain. The CDR3 runs to 14 residues. Trimming shortened V by 1 base and J by 5 bases, and 11 bases separated the two germline ends. Germline CDR1 SNHLY, CDR2 FYNNEI. CDR3 DNA: TGTGCCAGCAGTGAAGTCATAGGGAGGACTGAAGCTTTCTTT. Protein product: CASSEVIGRTEAFF.

V and J are TRBV20-1 and TRBJ1-2; D ambiguous. Germline V gene sequence: CDR1 DFQATT, CDR2 SNEGSKA (reference sequence). With 3 bases removed from V and 13 bases from J, the gap between germline ends came to 15 bases. The length of the CDR3 is 11 residues. The CDR3 nucleotides read TGCAGTGCTAGGGTGCTGATGGCTTCCACCTTC. This sequence encodes CSARVLMASTF.

This chain connects TRBV19 to TRBJ1-1; no definite D call. Trimming removed 9 bases at V and 2 bases at J, with 13 bases between. The CDR3 runs 13 residues. The V gene's germline CDR1 is LNHDA and CDR2 SQIVND (reference sequence). The CDR3 sequence is CASQGGINTEAFF. The CDR3 region has the DNA TGTGCCAGCCAAGGAGGTATTAACACTGAAGCTTTCTTT.

The chain couples TRBV11-2 to TRBJ1-2; the match to TRBD1 covers 9 bases. Trimming removed 1 base from V and 6 bases from J; junction bases left unmatched: 0. The CDR3 extends over 13 amino acids. Germline CDR1 SGHAT, CDR2 FQNNGV. The CDR3 sequence is CASSLGTGDGYTF. CDR3 sequence (DNA): TGTGCCAGCAGCTTAGGGACAGGGGATGGCTACACCTTC.

The J gene is TRBJ2-5, the V gene TRBV29-1, with no clear D. V dropped 7 bases and J dropped 4 bases, with 10 bases sitting between them. This CDR3 is 11 amino acids long. Germline CDR1 reads SQVTM; CDR2 reads ANQGSEA. The CDR3 DNA reads as TGCAGCGCCGGTGAACTAGAGACCCAGTACTTC. This encodes CSAGELETQYF.

The genes are TRBV6-5 and TRBJ1-5; 7 nucleotides line up with TRBD1. CDR3 length: 15 amino acids. The V and J ends lost 5 bases and 0 bases, in that order; junction bases with no gene match: 4. Germline loops: CDR1 MNHEY, CDR2 SVGAGI. CDR3 sequence (DNA): TGTGCCAGCAGTAAGGACAGGTATAGCAATCAGCCCCAGCATTTT. Its protein product is CASSKDRYSNQPQHF.

V usage is TRBV7-6 and J usage is TRBJ2-1; 7 bases agree with TRBD2. Germline lookup yields CDR1 SGHVS and CDR2 FNYEAQ. V was pared by 5 bases and J by 5 bases, with 6 bases of the junction left unmatched. The CDR3 has 14 amino acids. CDR3 bases: TGTGCCAGCAGCCCGGGGACTAAGAACAATGAGCAGTTCTTC. Translation: CASSPGTKNNEQFF.

The table lists this clone with a count of one. The chain uses TRBV9 and TRBJ2-5, with 11 bases fitting TRBD2. The CDR3 consists of 16 residues. Germline V gives CDR1 SGDLS, CDR2 YYNGEE. Trimming cost V 1 base and J 5 bases; bases outside gene matches: 7. In DNA, the CDR3 is TGTGCCAGCAGCGTACGGCCTAGCGGGGGGAAGGAGACCCAGTACTTC. Amino acid sequence: CASSVRPSGGKETQYF.

This clone has only a few counts. One end of the junction varies from germline; a read error may be responsible. The V and J genes are TRBV5-4 and TRBJ2-2; 9 positions match TRBD1. This CDR3 contains 16 residues. The V gene's germline CDR1 is SGHNT and CDR2 YYREEE (reference sequence). CDR3 DNA sequence: TGTGCCAGCAGCCCGAACAGGGGGCGCAACATCGGGGAGCTGTTTTTT. It is translated as CASSPNRGRNIGELFF.

The chain recombines TRBV5-1 with TRBJ1-1; a weak D match, TRBD1 (5 bases). Trimming removed 0 bases from V and 11 bases from J, with 20 bases in between. CDR3 length equals 15 residues. Germline V lookup: CDR1 SGHRS, CDR2 YFSETQ. CDR3 coding DNA: TGCGCCAGCAGCTTGGAGACAGTAGGATCTCGGGGGGCTTTCTTT. Translation gives CASSLETVGSRGAFF.

The rearrangement uses TRBV5-6 and TRBJ2-5; D is unresolved. The ends were cut back, 1 base at V and 9 bases at J, with 13 bases in the middle. The CDR3 runs to 13 residues. Germline V gives CDR1 SGHDT, CDR2 YYEEEE. CDR3 protein: CASSLYDAAAQYF. The CDR3 nucleotides read TGTGCCAGCAGCTTGTACGACGCGGCAGCCCAGTACTTC.

The chain employs TRBV6-1 and TRBJ1-5; 12 bases line up with TRBD1. Looked up from germline, CDR1 is MNHNS and CDR2 is SASEGT. The CDR3 runs 15 residues. Unmatched junction bases numbered 4, after V lost 5 bases and J lost 5 bases. The CDR3 sequence: CASSPGTGGYQPQHF. Here the CDR3 DNA reads TGTGCCAGCAGTCCCGGGACAGGGGGCTATCAGCCCCAGCATTTT.

This clone was seen just once. This chain links TRBV6-1 with TRBJ2-3; TRBD2 might be the D (6 bases). CDR1 and CDR2 (germline): MNHNS, SASEGT. CDR3 length: 15 amino acids. V was clipped by 2 bases and J by 1 base, with 10 bases between them. Written as DNA, the CDR3 is TGTGCCAGCAGTGAAAGGAAGCGGGGCACAGATACGCAGTATTTT. This translates into CASSERKRGTDTQYF.